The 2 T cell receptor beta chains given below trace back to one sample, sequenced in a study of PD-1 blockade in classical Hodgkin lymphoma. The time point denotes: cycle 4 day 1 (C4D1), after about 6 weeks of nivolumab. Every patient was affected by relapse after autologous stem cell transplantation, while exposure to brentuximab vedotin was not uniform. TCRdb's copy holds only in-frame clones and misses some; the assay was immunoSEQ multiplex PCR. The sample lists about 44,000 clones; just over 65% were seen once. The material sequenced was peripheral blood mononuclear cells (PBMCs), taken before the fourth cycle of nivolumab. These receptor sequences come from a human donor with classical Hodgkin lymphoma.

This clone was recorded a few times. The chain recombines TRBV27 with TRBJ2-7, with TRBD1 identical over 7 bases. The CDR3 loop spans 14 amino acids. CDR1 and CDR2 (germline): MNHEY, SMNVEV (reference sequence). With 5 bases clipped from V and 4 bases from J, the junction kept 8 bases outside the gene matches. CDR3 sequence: CASSKGGTRYEQYF. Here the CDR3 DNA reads TGTGCCAGCAGTAAAGGGGGCACGAGGTACGAGCAGTACTTC.

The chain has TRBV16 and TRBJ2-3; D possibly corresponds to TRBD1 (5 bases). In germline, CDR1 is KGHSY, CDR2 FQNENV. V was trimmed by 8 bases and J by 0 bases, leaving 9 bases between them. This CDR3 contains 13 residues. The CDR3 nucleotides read TGTGCCAGCGGCAAGGGGAGCACAGATACGCAGTATTTT. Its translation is CASGKGSTDTQYF.